Shown below are 10 T cell receptor beta chains from a single sample sequenced in a study of vaccination effects on CD4 cells after COVID-19. Within the ViraFEST assay, antigen-specific CD4+ T cells underwent expansion with viral peptide pools prior to sequencing. Once cultured for under 11 days, the cells underwent separation to obtain CD4+ T cells. All study participants received two doses of BNT162b2 or mRNA-1273 vaccine. TCRdb's copy holds only in-frame clones and misses some; the assay was immunoSEQ multiplex PCR. Here the sample spans roughly 55,000 clones, roughly 78% being singletons. Antigens for these TCRs are unknown. The sample in question was CD4+ T cells from PBMCs cultured with HCoV-OC43 spike peptides, obtained after COVID-19 vaccination. Subset given: HCoV-OC43 spike overlapping peptide pool stimulation. The receptors shown here come from a human donor who received a COVID-19 vaccine.

This clone was detected a few times. CDR3 nucleotide sequence: TGTGCCAGCAGTGACCGGGGAGGCAATCAGCCCCAGCATTTT. Residues: CASSDRGGNQPQHF. This chain joins TRBV2 and TRBJ1-5; D is uncertain. V lost 3 bases and J 2 bases, leaving 8 bases between the germline ends. Germline lookup yields CDR1 SNHLY and CDR2 FYNNEI. CDR3 length: 14 residues.

The chain has TRBV18 and TRBJ1-4, with D tentatively TRBD1 (5 bases). The germline V and J ends were trimmed by 3 bases and 8 bases, with 16 bases remaining between them. The V gene's germline CDR1 is KGHSH and CDR2 LQKENI. There are 15 residues in the CDR3. DNA for the CDR3: TGTGCCAGCTCACCCCCGACGGGGCAGCGGGAAAAACTGTTTTTT. It is translated as CASSPPTGQREKLFF.

This clone is a singleton in its sample. The rearrangement uses TRBV6-4 and TRBJ2-4, with D unresolved. The V end was cut by 3 bases, the J end by 11 bases, with 20 bases between. There are 15 residues in the CDR3. Germline CDR1 MRHNA, CDR2 SNTAGT. The CDR3 coding sequence is TGTGCCAGCAGTGAAGGACGCGGCGGCCTTTACGTTCAGTACTTC. It translates to CASSEGRGGLYVQYF.

The chain is built from TRBV2 and TRBJ2-3; D is perhaps TRBD1 or TRBD2 (5 bases each). Trimming took 8 bases from V and 2 from J, leaving 14 bases between them. The CDR3 has 14 residues. The V gene's germline CDR1 is SNHLY and CDR2 FYNNEI. CDR3 region: CASVWGRNTDTQYF. The CDR3, as DNA: TGTGCCAGCGTCTGGGGACGGAACACAGATACGCAGTATTTT.

V gene TRBV11-2 combines with J gene TRBJ2-1, with 12 bases that match TRBD2. Germline CDR1 reads SGHAT; CDR2 reads FQNNGV. V dropped 7 bases and J dropped 5; count of bases not matched to a gene: 3. This CDR3 is built from 14 residues. The CDR3 DNA reads as TGTGCCAGCAACCCTAGCGGGGGGGACAATGAGCAGTTCTTC. This translates into CASNPSGGDNEQFF.

The sample holds a few counts of this clone. The CDR3 protein is CASSLDRFLNEKLFF. Here the CDR3 DNA reads TGTGCCAGCAGCTTAGATCGGTTCCTTAATGAAAAACTGTTTTTT. The chain uses TRBV7-9 and TRBJ1-4; D unresolved. This CDR3 has 15 amino acids. The germline V gene has CDR1 SEHNR and CDR2 FQNEAQ (reference sequence). With 1 base removed from V and 4 bases from J, the gap between germline ends came to 10 bases. Together with reference TRBV7-9 and TRBJ1-4, the CDR3 gives the full variable domain: DTGVSQNPRHKITKRGQNVTFRCDPISEHNRLYWYRQTLGQGPEFLTYFQNEAQLEKSRLLSDRFSAERPKGSFSTLEIQRTEQGDSAMYLCASSLDRFLNEKLFFGSGTQLSVL.

This rearrangement joins TRBV2 to TRBJ1-1; D unresolved. Germline V gene data show CDR1 as SNHLY and CDR2 as FYNNEI. The CDR3 extends over 13 amino acids. Trimming removed 9 bases at V and 1 base at J, with 12 bases between. CDR3 protein: CASSLEGNTEAFF. The DNA for the CDR3 is TGTGCCAGTTCACTAGAGGGGAACACTGAAGCTTTCTTT.

This chain joins TRBV6-5 and TRBJ2-2; 11 nucleotides align to TRBD2. The CDR3 runs to 15 residues. The trim removed 2 bases at V and 5 bases at J, leaving 1 base unmatched. CDR1 and CDR2 from the germline V gene are MNHEY and SVGAGI. The CDR3 region has the DNA TGTGCCAGCAGTTACCCTAGCGGGGGGACCGGGGAGCTGTTTTTT. Its translation: CASSYPSGGTGELFF.

As DNA, the CDR3 is TGTGCCAGCAGCAGGCAGGGACAGAGCACAGATACGCAGTATTTT. Translated, it gives CASSRQGQSTDTQYF. V and J are TRBV2 and TRBJ2-3; 7 nucleotides align to TRBD1. After removal of 6 bases from V and 0 bases from J, the junction contained 6 bases not matched to a gene. The CDR3 covers 15 residues. CDR1 and CDR2 from the germline V gene are SNHLY and FYNNEI.

This chain connects TRBV9 to TRBJ1-1; a possible D gene is TRBD1 (6 bases). The CDR3 consists of 15 residues. Trimming stripped 0 bases from V and 4 bases from J, with 13 bases between. CDR1 and CDR2 from the germline V gene are SGDLS and YYNGEE. The CDR3 DNA reads as TGTGCCAGCAGCGTAGGGGGGCGCGGGACCACTGAAGCTTTCTTT. The encoded protein is CASSVGGRGTTEAFF.